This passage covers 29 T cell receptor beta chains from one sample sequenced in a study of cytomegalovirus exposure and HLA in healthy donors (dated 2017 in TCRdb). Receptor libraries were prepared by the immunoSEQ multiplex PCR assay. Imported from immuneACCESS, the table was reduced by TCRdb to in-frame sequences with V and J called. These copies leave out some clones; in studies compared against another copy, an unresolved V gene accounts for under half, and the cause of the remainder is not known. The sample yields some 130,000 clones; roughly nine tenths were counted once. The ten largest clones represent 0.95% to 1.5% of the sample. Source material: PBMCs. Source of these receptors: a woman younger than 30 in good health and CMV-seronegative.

The CDR3 is CASSYIQGGRETQYF. Here the CDR3 DNA reads TGCGCCAGCAGCTATATCCAGGGGGGTAGGGAGACCCAGTACTTC. The gene calls are TRBV5-1 and TRBJ2-5; maybe TRBD1 (7 bases). Between the trimmed V and J ends, which lost 3 bases and 5 bases, there was a span of 17 bases. Germline assignment: CDR1 SGHRS and CDR2 YFSETQ. This CDR3 has 15 residues.

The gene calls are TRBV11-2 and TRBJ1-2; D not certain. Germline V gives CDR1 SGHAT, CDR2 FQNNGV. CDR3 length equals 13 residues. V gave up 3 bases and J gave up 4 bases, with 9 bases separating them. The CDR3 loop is CASSFEVGYGYTF. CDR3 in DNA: TGTGCCAGCAGCTTTGAAGTCGGCTATGGCTACACCTTC.

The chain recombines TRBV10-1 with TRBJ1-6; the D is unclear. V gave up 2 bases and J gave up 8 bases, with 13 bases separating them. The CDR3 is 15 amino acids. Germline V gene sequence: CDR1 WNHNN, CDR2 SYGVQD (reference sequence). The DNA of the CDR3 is TGCGCCAGCAGTGAGGAACCCCTGGGCCATTCACCCCTCCACTTT. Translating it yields CASSEEPLGHSPLHF.

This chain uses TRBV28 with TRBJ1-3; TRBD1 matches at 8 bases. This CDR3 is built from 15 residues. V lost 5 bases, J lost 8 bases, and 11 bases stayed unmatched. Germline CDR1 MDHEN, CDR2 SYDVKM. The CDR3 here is CASSPTGGRWDTIYF. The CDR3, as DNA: TGTGCCAGCAGTCCTACAGGGGGTAGGTGGGACACCATATATTTT.

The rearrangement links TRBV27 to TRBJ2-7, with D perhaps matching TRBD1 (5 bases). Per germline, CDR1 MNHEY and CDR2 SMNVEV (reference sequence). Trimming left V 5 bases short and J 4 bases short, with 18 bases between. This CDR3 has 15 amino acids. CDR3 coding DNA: TGTGCCAGCAGTCGCTCAGGGAATGCTTTATACGAGCAGTACTTC. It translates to CASSRSGNALYEQYF.

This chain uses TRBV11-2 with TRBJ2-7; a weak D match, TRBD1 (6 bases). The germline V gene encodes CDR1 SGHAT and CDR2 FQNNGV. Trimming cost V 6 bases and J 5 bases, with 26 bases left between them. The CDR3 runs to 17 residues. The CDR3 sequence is CASRQMRRANRVHEQYF. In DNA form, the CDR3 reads TGTGCCAGCAGACAAATGCGTCGGGCAAACAGGGTCCACGAGCAGTACTTC. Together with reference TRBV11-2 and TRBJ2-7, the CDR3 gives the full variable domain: EAGVAQSPRYKIIEKRQSVAFWCNPISGHATLYWYQQILGQGPKLLIQFQNNGVVDDSQLPKDRFSAERLKGVDSTLKIQPAKLEDSAVYLCASRQMRRANRVHEQYFGPGTRLTVT.

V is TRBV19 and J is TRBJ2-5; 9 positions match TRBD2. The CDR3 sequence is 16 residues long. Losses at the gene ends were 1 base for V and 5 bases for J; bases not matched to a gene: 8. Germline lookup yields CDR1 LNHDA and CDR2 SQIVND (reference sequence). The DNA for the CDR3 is TGTGCCAGTAGTATAGCTAGCGGGGCCCTAGCGGAGACCCAGTACTTC. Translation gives CASSIASGALAETQYF.

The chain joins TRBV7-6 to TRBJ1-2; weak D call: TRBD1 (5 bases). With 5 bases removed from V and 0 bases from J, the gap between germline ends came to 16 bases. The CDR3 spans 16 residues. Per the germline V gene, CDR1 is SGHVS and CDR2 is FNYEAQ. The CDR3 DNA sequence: TGTGCCAGCAGCCCCCACCGGGGGAGAGCTAACTATGGCTACACCTTC. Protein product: CASSPHRGRANYGYTF.

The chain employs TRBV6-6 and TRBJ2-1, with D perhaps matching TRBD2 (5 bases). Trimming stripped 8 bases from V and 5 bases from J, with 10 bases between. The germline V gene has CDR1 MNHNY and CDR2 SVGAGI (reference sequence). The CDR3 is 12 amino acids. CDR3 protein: CASALANNEQFF. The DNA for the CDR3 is TGTGCCAGCGCGCTAGCAAACAATGAGCAGTTCTTC.

The CDR3, as DNA: TGTGCCAGTGGTGGAGGGTATGGCTACACCTTC. Protein sequence: CASGGGYGYTF. This rearrangement joins TRBV6-5 to TRBJ1-2, with D unresolved. From germline, CDR1 is MNHEY and CDR2 SVGAGI. The CDR3 consists of 11 residues. With 9 bases removed from V and 5 bases from J, the gap between germline ends came to 10 bases.

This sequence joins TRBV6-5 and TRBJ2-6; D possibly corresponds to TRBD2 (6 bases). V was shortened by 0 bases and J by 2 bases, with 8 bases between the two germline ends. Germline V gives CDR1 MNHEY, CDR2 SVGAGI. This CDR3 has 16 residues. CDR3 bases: TGTGCCAGCAGTTACTCCGCGGGACCTGGGGCCAACGTCCTGACTTTC. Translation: CASSYSAGPGANVLTF.

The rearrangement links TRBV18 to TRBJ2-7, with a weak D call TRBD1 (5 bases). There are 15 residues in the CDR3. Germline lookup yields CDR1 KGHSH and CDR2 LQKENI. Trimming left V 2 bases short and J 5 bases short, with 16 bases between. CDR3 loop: CASSPSVGRVNEQYF. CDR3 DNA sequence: TGTGCCAGCTCACCATCGGTGGGCAGGGTAAACGAGCAGTACTTC. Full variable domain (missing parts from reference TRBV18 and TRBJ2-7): NAGVMQNPRHLVRRRGQEARLRCSPMKGHSHVYWYRQLPEEGLKFMVYLQKENIIDESGMPKERFSAEFPKEGPSILRIQQVVRGDSAAYFCASSPSVGRVNEQYFGPGTRLTVT.

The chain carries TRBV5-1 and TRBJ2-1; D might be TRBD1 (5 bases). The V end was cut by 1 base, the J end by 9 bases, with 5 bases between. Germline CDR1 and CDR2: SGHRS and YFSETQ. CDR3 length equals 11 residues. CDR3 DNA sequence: TGCGCCAGCAGCTTGAGGGGTGAGCAGTTCTTC. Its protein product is CASSLRGEQFF.

The CDR3 sequence is CASSPGLKITDTQYF. The CDR3 DNA reads TGTGCCAGCAGTCCGGGACTTAAAATCACAGATACGCAGTATTTT. The V and J genes are TRBV28 and TRBJ2-3; a weak D match, TRBD2 (6 bases). From germline, CDR1 is MDHEN and CDR2 SYDVKM. CDR3 length equals 15 residues. The ends were cut back, 5 bases at V and 2 bases at J, with 14 bases in the middle. Full variable domain (rest looked up from reference TRBV28 and TRBJ2-3): DVKVTQSSRYLVKRTGEKVFLECVQDMDHENMFWYRQDPGLGLRLIYFSYDVKMKEKGDIPEGYSVSREKKERFSLILESASTNQTSMYLCASSPGLKITDTQYFGPGTRLTVL.

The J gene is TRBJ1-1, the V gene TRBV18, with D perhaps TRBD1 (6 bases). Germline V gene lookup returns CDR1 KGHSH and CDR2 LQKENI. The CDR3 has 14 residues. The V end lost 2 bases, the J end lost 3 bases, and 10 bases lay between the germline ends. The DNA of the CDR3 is TGTGCCAGCTCACCAGGGGGCCTATACACTGAAGCTTTCTTT. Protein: CASSPGGLYTEAFF.

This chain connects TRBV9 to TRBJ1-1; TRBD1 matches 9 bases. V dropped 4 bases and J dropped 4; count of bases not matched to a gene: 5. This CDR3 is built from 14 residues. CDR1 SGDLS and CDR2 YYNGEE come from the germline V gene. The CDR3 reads CASSLGQGGTEAFF. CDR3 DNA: TGTGCCAGCAGCCTGGGACAGGGAGGCACTGAAGCTTTCTTT.

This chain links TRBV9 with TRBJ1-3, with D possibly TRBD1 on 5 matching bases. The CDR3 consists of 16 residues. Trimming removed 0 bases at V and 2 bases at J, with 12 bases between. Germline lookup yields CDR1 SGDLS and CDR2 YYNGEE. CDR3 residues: CASSVADRRPGNTIYF. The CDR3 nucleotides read TGTGCCAGCAGCGTAGCAGACAGACGCCCTGGAAACACCATATATTTT.

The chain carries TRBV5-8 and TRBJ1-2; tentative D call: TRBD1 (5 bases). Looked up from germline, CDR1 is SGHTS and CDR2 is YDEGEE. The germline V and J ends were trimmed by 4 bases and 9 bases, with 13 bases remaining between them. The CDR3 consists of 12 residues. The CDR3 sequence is CASSNNRISYTF. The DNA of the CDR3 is TGTGCCAGCAGCAACAACAGGATTAGCTACACCTTC.

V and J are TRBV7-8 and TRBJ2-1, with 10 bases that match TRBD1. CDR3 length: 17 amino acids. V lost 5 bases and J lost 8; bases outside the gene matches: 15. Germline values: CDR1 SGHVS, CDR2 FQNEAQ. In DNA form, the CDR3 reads TGTGCCAGCAGCGTTTCCGTGCGGACAGGGGGGGGCGATGAGCAGTTCTTC. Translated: CASSVSVRTGGGDEQFF.

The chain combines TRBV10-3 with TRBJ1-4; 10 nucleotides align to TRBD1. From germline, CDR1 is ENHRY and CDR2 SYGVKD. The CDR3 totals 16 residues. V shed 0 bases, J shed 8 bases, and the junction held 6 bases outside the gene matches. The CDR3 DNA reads TGTGCCATCAGTGAGTCTCAGGGGACAGGGGAAGAAAAACTGTTTTTT. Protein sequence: CAISESQGTGEEKLFF.

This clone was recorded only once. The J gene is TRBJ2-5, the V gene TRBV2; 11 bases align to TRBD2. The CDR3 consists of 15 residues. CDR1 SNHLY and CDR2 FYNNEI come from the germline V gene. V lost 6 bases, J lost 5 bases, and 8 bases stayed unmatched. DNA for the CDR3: TGTGCCAGCAGGACAATAGCGGGGGGGCCGGAGACCCAGTACTTC. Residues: CASRTIAGGPETQYF.

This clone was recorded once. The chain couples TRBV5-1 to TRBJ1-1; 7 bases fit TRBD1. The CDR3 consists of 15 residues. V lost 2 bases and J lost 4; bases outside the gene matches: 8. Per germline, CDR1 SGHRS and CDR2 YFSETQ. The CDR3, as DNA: TGCGCCAGCAGCTTTACAGGGGAAGTCGGCACTGAAGCTTTCTTT. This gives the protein CASSFTGEVGTEAFF.

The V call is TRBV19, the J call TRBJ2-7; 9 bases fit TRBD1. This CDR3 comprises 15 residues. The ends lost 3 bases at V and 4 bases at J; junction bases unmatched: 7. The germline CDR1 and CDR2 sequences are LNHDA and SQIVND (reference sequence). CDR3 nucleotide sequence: TGTGCCAGTAGTATTGTGGGACAGGGAACTTACGAGCAGTACTTC. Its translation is CASSIVGQGTYEQYF. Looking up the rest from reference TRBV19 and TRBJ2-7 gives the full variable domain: DGGITQSPKYLFRKEGQNVTLSCEQNLNHDAMYWYRQDPGQGLRLIYYSQIVNDFQKGDIAEGYSVSREKKESFPLTVTSAQKNPTAFYLCASSIVGQGTYEQYFGPGTRLTVT.

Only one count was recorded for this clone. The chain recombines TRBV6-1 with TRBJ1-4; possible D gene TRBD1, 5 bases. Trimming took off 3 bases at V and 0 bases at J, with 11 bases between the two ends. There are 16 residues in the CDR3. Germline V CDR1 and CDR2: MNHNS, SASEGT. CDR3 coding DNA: TGTGCCAGCAGTGAGAGCTTCAGGGCAACTAATGAAAAACTGTTTTTT. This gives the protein CASSESFRATNEKLFF.

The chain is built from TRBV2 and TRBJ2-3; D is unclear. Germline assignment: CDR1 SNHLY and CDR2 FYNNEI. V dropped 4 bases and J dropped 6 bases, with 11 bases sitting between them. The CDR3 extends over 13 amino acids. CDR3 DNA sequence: TGTGCCAGCAGTGCTCAGCTAGTGGATACGCAGTATTTT. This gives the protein CASSAQLVDTQYF. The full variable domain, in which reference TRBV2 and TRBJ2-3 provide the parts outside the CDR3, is EPEVTQTPSHQVTQMGQEVILRCVPISNHLYFYWYRQILGQKVEFLVSFYNNEISEKSEIFDDQFSVERPDGSNFTLKIRSTKLEDSAMYFCASSAQLVDTQYFGPGTRLTVL.

The CDR3 nucleotides read TGCAGCGTTGAATGGGCTAGCGGGGGCCACCGGGCAGAGACCCAGTACTTC. Protein: CSVEWASGGHRAETQYF. This rearrangement joins TRBV29-1 to TRBJ2-5; 10 bases align to TRBD2. Germline lookup yields CDR1 SQVTM and CDR2 ANQGSEA. V lost 2 bases to trimming and J lost 4 bases; unmatched junction nucleotides: 13. CDR3 length: 17 residues.

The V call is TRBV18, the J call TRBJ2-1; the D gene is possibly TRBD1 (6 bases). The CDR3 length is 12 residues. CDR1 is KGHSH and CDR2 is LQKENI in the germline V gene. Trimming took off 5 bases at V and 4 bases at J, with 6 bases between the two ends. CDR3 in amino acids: CASSDRYNEQFF. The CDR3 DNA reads TGTGCCAGCTCAGACAGGTACAATGAGCAGTTCTTC.

CDR3 bases: TGCGCCAGCAGCTACAATTACAGGTCTGGCGAGCAGTACTTC. It translates to CASSYNYRSGEQYF. The chain employs TRBV4-1 and TRBJ2-7; possible D gene TRBD1, 5 bases. V was cut by 5 bases and J by 6 bases, with 17 bases left in between. The CDR3 has 14 amino acids. The germline gives CDR1 MGHRA, CDR2 YSYEKL.

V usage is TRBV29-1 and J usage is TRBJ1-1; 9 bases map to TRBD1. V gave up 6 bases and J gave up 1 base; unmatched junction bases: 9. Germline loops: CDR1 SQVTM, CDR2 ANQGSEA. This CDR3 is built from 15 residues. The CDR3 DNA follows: TGCAGCGTGTCACTTTCGGGACAGGGGAACACTGAAGCTTTCTTT. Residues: CSVSLSGQGNTEAFF.